The 10 T cell receptor beta chains listed next were all sequenced from one sample in a study of blood T cells in healthy people across ages. The use of a sample-barcoded 5' primer and a J-beta primer mix characterized a second PCR of about 7 to 12 cycles. In TCRdb, the 5' RACE reads were re-called with MiXCR into one record per CDR3 protein. The sample gives hundreds of thousands of distinct CDR3 sequences, approximately 44% of which show up once; around 18% is in the top ten. The specimen sequenced was blood. These receptors came from a man in his sixties in good health.

This clonotype was recorded once. The chain has TRBV21-1 and TRBJ2-7; the D call of TRBD1 is as the table states it, not checked on the DNA. TRBV21-1 is marked as a pseudogene. The CDR3 length is 18 residues. This chain's CDR3 is CASSKEPRHRAVFYEQYF. CDR3 nucleotide sequence: TGTGCCAGCAGCAAAGAACCCCGGCACAGGGCAGTCTTCTACGAGCAGTACTTC.

A word on this clonotype: The junction departs from the called germline gene at one end, perhaps through a read error. The chain recombines TRBV12-3 or TRBV12-4 with TRBJ1-1, with a possible D match to TRBD1 (5 bases). CDR3 length: 13 residues. CDR3 amino acids: CASSWGPNTAAFF. The CDR3 coding sequence is TGTGCCAGCAGTTGGGGCCCGAACACTGCAGCTTTCTTT.

This chain uses TRBV3-1 with TRBJ2-3; D is ambiguous. This CDR3 has 12 residues. Deletions cut 3 bases from V and 12 bases from J, with 13 bases between. Germline V gene data show CDR1 as LGHDT and CDR2 as YNNKEL (reference sequence). CDR3 in DNA: TGTGCCAGCAGCCAGCTGGGGAATGCACAGTATTTT. This codes for CASSQLGNAQYF.

This chain joins TRBV10-2 and TRBJ2-7; 8 nucleotides match TRBD2. The germline CDR1 and CDR2 sequences are WSHSY and SAAADI. With 4 bases clipped from V and 7 bases from J, the junction kept 12 bases outside the gene matches. The CDR3 is 15 amino acids. The CDR3 loop reads CASSGERGMRNEQYF. The CDR3 bases are TGCGCCAGCAGTGGAGAGCGGGGGATGCGGAATGAGCAGTACTTC.

This clonotype was picked up a small number of times. The chain couples TRBV7-2 to TRBJ2-5; tentatively, D is TRBD1 (6 bases). The CDR3 extends over 14 amino acids. The ends were cut back, 5 bases at V and 0 bases at J, with 10 bases in the middle. Per germline, CDR1 SGHTA and CDR2 FQGNSA. CDR3 amino acids: CASSQQGYQETQYF. Here the CDR3 DNA reads TGTGCCAGCAGCCAACAGGGTTACCAAGAGACCCAGTACTTC.

The chain carries TRBV19 and TRBJ1-1; 7 bases fit TRBD1. The CDR3 extends over 15 amino acids. V trimming: 3 bases; J trimming: 5 bases; junction bases outside the gene matches: 9. Germline V gene data show CDR1 as LNHDA and CDR2 as SQIVND (reference sequence). CDR3 in amino acids: CASSITMTGWTEAFF. CDR3 nucleotides: TGTGCCAGTAGTATCACCATGACAGGGTGGACTGAAGCTTTCTTT.

This clonotype was counted a few times. This chain joins TRBV7-2 and TRBJ2-5; possibly TRBD2 for D (6 bases). Near its end, the DNA agrees better with TRBJ2-7, so the J call may be wrong. The CDR3 runs 16 residues. Germline CDR1 is SGHTA and CDR2 is FQGNSA. CDR3 amino acids: CASSLFGRGMKNEQYF. Here the CDR3 DNA reads TGTGCCAGCAGCTTATTTGGTCGGGGGATGAAGAACGAGCAGTACTTC.

The V call is TRBV7-9, the J call TRBJ1-1; perhaps TRBD1 as D (5 bases). Germline values: CDR1 SEHNR, CDR2 FQNEAQ (reference sequence). Trimming removed 7 bases from V and 3 bases from J, with 15 bases in between. The CDR3 runs 14 residues. The CDR3 reads CASTLSGKDTEAFF. DNA for the CDR3: TGTGCCAGCACCTTGTCAGGGAAGGACACTGAAGCTTTCTTT.

This clonotype was seen many times. The chain combines TRBV29-1 with TRBJ2-1; D is unclear. V was cut by 5 bases and J by 10 bases, with 9 bases left in between. The CDR3 runs 10 residues. Germline loops: CDR1 SQVTM, CDR2 ANQGSEA. The CDR3 spells CSVLTPEQFF. Here the CDR3 DNA reads TGCAGCGTTCTGACACCAGAGCAGTTCTTC.

This chain links TRBV20-1 with TRBJ2-1; 7 bases are a match to TRBD1. This CDR3 region has 16 residues. CDR1 and CDR2 (germline): DFQATT, SNEGSKA (reference sequence). The trim removed 3 bases at V and 2 bases at J, leaving 10 bases unmatched. CDR3 DNA sequence: TGCAGTGCTAGTGTAGTCGGGGACAGAGCCTACAATGAGCAGTTCTTC. Translating it yields CSASVVGDRAYNEQFF.